Shown below are 3 T cell receptor beta chains from a single sample sequenced in a study of blood T cell repertoires in COVID-19. Profiling relied on immunoSEQ multiplex PCR, and the TCRdb table lists in-frame clones only, not all of them. The sample carries approximately 260,000 clones, about nine tenths recorded once. Sequencing used peripheral blood. These receptors all come from a man aged 45-60 years with acute or convalescent COVID-19.

This clone was detected a few times. The chain joins TRBV19 to TRBJ2-2, with a tentative D call TRBD2 (6 bases). Germline assignment: CDR1 LNHDA and CDR2 SQIVND (reference sequence). The CDR3 spans 14 residues. V was cut by 2 bases and J by 6 bases, with 10 bases left in between. The CDR3 nucleotides read TGTGCCAGTAGTATATTGGTAGCGGCCGGGGAGCTGTTTTTT. Translation: CASSILVAAGELFF.

This clone has just one count. The rearrangement links TRBV7-9 to TRBJ1-5; TRBD1 might be the D (5 bases). The CDR3 covers 15 residues. Per germline, CDR1 SEHNR and CDR2 FQNEAQ (reference sequence). Trimming cost V 0 bases and J 7 bases, with 13 bases left between them. For the CDR3, the DNA is TGTGCCAGCAGCTTAGCGGGGGGAGCGGGGCAGCCCCAGCATTTT. Its translation is CASSLAGGAGQPQHF.

The rearrangement uses TRBV2 and TRBJ2-5; the match to TRBD2 covers 9 bases. From germline, CDR1 is SNHLY and CDR2 FYNNEI. The length of the CDR3 is 15 residues. J was trimmed by 2 bases and V by 7 bases; bases with no gene match: 8. The CDR3 protein is CASNRAGGPQETQYF. Written as DNA, the CDR3 is TGTGCCAGCAACAGGGCGGGGGGGCCTCAAGAGACCCAGTACTTC.